Listed here are 3 T cell receptor beta chains from one sample, sequenced in a study of blood T cell repertoires in COVID-19. Sequencing used immunoSEQ multiplex PCR; TCRdb keeps in-frame clones, though not all of them. The sample holds 120,000 to 150,000 clones, 80% to 90% seen once. Input material: peripheral blood. The receptor set was obtained from a woman aged 60 to 75 with COVID-19, enrolled during active disease.

There are a few counts of this clone. The chain is built from TRBV9 and TRBJ2-3; D may be TRBD2 (5 bases). From germline, CDR1 is SGDLS and CDR2 YYNGEE. The CDR3 sequence is 18 residues long. Between the trimmed V and J ends, which lost 0 bases and 0 bases, there was a span of 17 bases. CDR3: CASSVAGSPSLSTDTQYF. CDR3 nucleotide sequence: TGTGCCAGCAGCGTAGCTGGTTCGCCTAGCCTCAGCACAGATACGCAGTATTTT.

This clone was seen only a few times. The V and J genes are TRBV10-3 and TRBJ1-1, with a weak D call TRBD1 (6 bases). V gave up 9 bases and J gave up 1 base, with 18 bases separating them. There are 15 residues in the CDR3. Germline assignment: CDR1 ENHRY and CDR2 SYGVKD. The CDR3 DNA follows: TGTGCCATTTTAAATTCGCTGACAGGGAACACTGAAGCTTTCTTT. Its protein product is CAILNSLTGNTEAFF.

This sequence joins TRBV5-4 and TRBJ2-5, with TRBD2 matching over 9 bases. The trim removed 4 bases at V and 2 bases at J, leaving 9 bases unmatched. Germline assignment: CDR1 SGHNT and CDR2 YYREEE (reference sequence). The length of the CDR3 is 16 residues. The CDR3 DNA follows: TGTGCCAGCAGCCTAGACTTAGCGGGGGCGCAAGAGACCCAGTACTTC. Its protein product is CASSLDLAGAQETQYF.